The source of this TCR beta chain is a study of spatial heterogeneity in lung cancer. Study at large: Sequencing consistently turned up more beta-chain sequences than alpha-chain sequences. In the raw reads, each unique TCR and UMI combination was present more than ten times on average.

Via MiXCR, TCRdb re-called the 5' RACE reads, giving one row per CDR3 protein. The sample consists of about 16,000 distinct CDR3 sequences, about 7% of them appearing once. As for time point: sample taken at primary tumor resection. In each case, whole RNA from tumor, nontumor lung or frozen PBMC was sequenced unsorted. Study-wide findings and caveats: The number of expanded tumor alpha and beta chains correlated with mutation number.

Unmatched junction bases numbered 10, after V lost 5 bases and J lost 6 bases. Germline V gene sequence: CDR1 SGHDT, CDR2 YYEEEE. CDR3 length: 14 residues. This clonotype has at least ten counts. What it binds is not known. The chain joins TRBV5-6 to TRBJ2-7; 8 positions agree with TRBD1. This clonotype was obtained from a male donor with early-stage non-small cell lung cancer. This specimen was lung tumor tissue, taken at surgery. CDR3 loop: CASSYQLDRAEQYF. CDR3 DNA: TGTGCCAGCAGTTATCAACTGGACAGGGCCGAGCAGTACTTC.